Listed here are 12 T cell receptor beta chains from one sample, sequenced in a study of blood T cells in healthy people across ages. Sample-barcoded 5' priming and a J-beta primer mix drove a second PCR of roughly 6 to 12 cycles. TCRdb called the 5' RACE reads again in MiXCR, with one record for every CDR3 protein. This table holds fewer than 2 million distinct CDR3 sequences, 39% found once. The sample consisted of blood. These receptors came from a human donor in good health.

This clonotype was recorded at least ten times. Here the CDR3 DNA reads TGTGCCAGCAGCTTAGGCCTAGGGGGAGAGCAGTACTTC. This sequence encodes CASSLGLGGEQYF. The rearrangement joins TRBV13 to TRBJ2-7; D is perhaps TRBD1 (6 bases). This CDR3 has 13 amino acids. Per germline, CDR1 PRHDT and CDR2 FYEKMQ (reference sequence). The V end lost 0 bases, the J end lost 7 bases, and 10 bases lay between the germline ends.

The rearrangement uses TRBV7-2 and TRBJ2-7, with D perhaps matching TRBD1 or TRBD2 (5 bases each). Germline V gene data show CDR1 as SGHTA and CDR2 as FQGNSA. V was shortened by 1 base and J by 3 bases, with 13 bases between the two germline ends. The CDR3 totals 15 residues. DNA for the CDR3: TGTGCCAGCAGCTTAGGGGGGAGCGCGGTCTACGAGCAGTACTTC. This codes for CASSLGGSAVYEQYF.

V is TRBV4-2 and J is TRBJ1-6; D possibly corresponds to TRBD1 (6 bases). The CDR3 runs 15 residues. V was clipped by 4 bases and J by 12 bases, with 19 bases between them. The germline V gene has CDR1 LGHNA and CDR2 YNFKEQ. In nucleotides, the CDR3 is TGTGCCAGCAGCCCGCAATCGGACAGAGTCCTACCCCTCCACTTT. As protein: CASSPQSDRVLPLHF.

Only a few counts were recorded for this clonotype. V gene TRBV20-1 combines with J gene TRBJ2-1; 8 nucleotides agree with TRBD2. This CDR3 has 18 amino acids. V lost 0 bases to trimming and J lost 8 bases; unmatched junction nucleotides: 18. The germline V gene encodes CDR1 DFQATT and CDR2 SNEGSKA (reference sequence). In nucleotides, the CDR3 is TGCAGTGCTAGAGAGGGGCTTACACGGGCGGGGGGCGTGGATGAGCAGTTCTTC. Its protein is CSAREGLTRAGGVDEQFF.

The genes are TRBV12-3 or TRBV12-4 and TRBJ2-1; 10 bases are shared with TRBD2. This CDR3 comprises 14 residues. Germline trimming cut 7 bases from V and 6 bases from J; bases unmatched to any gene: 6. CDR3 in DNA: TGTGCCAGCACCGATAGCGGGGGGCCCAATGAGCAGTTCTTC. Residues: CASTDSGGPNEQFF.

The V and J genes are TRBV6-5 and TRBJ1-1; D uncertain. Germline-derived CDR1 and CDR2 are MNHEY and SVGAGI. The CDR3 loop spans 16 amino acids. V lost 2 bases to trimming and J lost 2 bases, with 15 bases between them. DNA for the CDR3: TGTGCCAGCAGTTACAATGACAAATGGAGTAACACTGAAGCTTTCTTT. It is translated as CASSYNDKWSNTEAFF.

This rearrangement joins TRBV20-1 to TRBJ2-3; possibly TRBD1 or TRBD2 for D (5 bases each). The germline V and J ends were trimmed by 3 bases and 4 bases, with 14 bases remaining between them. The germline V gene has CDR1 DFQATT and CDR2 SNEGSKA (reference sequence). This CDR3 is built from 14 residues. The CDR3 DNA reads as TGCAGTGCTAGCTGGTCAGGGACCCCAGATACGCAGTATTTT. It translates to CSASWSGTPDTQYF.

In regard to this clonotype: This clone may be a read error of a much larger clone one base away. Here the CDR3 reads CASSLVLSPYEQYF. The CDR3 DNA sequence: TGCGCCAGCAGCTTGGTCCTGAGCCCCTACGAGCAGTACTTC. This rearrangement joins TRBV5-1 to TRBJ2-7; D is unclear. The CDR3 covers 14 residues. Per germline, CDR1 SGHRS and CDR2 YFSETQ. V was cut by 0 bases and J by 2 bases, with 9 bases left in between.

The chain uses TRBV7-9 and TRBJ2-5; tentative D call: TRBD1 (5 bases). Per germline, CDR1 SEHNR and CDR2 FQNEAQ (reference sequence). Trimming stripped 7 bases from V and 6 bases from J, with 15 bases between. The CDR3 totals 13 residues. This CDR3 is CASTNPGRKTQYF. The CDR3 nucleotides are TGTGCCAGCACCAACCCAGGGCGAAAGACCCAGTACTTC.

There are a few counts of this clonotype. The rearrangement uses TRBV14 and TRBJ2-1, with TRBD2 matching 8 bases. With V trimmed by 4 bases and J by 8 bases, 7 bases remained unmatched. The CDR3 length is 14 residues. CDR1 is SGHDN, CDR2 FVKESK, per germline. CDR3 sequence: CASSPRTSRDEQFF. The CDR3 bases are TGTGCCAGCAGCCCTCGGACTAGCAGGGATGAGCAGTTCTTC. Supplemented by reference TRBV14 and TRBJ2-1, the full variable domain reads EAGVTQFPSHSVIEKGQTVTLRCDPISGHDNLYWYRRVMGKEIKFLLHFVKESKQDESGMPNNRFLAERTGGTYSTLKVQPAELEDSGVYFCASSPRTSRDEQFFGPGTRLTVL.

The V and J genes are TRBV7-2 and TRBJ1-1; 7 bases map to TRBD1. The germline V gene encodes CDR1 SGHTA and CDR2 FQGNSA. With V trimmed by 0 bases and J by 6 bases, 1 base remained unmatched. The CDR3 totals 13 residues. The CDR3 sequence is CASSLAGTAEAFF. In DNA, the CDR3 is TGTGCCAGCAGCTTAGCCGGGACAGCTGAAGCTTTCTTT.

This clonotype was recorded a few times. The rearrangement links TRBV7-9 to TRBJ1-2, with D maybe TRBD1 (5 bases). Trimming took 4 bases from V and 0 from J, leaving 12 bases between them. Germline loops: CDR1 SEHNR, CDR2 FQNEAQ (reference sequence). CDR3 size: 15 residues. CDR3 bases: TGTGCCAGCAGCTCCGCTGACAGACCTAACTATGGCTACACCTTC. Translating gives CASSSADRPNYGYTF.